These 32 T cell receptor beta chains came from one sample sequenced in a study. TCRdb ran MiXCR on the 5' RACE reads and lists one entry per CDR3 protein. Of 30,000 or so distinct CDR3 sequences in the sample, roughly 24% were seen once. The sequenced sample consisted of memory CD4+ T cells sorted from blood. Described subset: memory CD4+ T cells, CD4+CD45RO+CD25-. The receptor set was obtained from a female donor with breast cancer.

This clonotype was seen more than once but under ten times. V is TRBV6-2 or TRBV6-3 and J is TRBJ1-5; 9 bases are shared with TRBD1. J gave up 2 bases and V 0 bases, and 2 bases lay outside the gene matches. CDR1 is MNHEY and CDR2 is SVGEGT in the germline V gene. The CDR3 length is 16 residues. The CDR3: CASSYSWDRGNQPQHF. The CDR3 DNA follows: TGTGCCAGCAGTTACTCGTGGGACAGGGGCAATCAGCCCCAGCATTTT.

Points on this clonotype: Being one base from a much bigger clone, this may be a read error. The chain is built from TRBV10-3 and TRBJ2-7; 13 nucleotides agree with TRBD2. V gave up 11 bases and J gave up 7 bases; unmatched junction bases: 8. The CDR3 contains 13 residues. Germline V lookup: CDR1 ENHRY, CDR2 SYGVKD. CDR3 bases: TGTGCCTGCGGACTAGCGGGAGTATATGAGCAGTACTTC. Amino acids: CACGLAGVYEQYF.

This clonotype appeared a single time. CDR3 bases: TGTGCCAGCAGCCCTAAAACCTCCGGGAAACGGTGGAGAGCTTTCTTT. Translated: CASSPKTSGKRWRAFF. J is TRBJ1-1 and V is TRBV7-8; no clear D gene. Looked up from germline, CDR1 is SGHVS and CDR2 is FQNEAQ. V gave up 5 bases and J gave up 10 bases, with 26 bases separating them. The CDR3 totals 16 residues.

The genes are TRBV20-1 and TRBJ1-2; 9 nucleotides agree with TRBD1. The CDR3 runs to 16 residues. After removal of 5 bases from V and 4 bases from J, the junction contained 14 bases not matched to a gene. CDR1 is DFQATT and CDR2 is SNEGSKA in the germline V gene (reference sequence). The CDR3 DNA reads as TGCAGTGCTTCGATTTGGGACAGGGAAGGGTTCTATGGCTACACCTTC. It yields the protein CSASIWDREGFYGYTF.

The V call is TRBV27, the J call TRBJ2-7; 7 positions match TRBD1. V shed 5 bases, J shed 5 bases, and the junction held 9 bases outside the gene matches. Germline V gene lookup returns CDR1 MNHEY and CDR2 SMNVEV (reference sequence). CDR3 length equals 14 residues. CDR3 residues: CASSPGQDYHEQYF. Written as DNA, the CDR3 is TGTGCCAGCAGTCCAGGACAGGATTATCACGAGCAGTACTTC.

About this clonotype: A much larger clone differs from this one at a single base, so this may be a read error. This rearrangement joins TRBV5-1 to TRBJ2-1, with D possibly being TRBD2 (6 bases). Germline values: CDR1 SGHRS, CDR2 YFSETQ. The CDR3 has 15 amino acids. The CDR3 loop reads CASGTRQRLYNERFF. CDR3 nucleotide sequence: TGCGCCAGCGGGACTCGACAGAGACTCTACAATGAGCGGTTCTTC.

The table lists this clonotype with a few counts. Germline is not matched at one junction end, which may reflect a read error. The chain combines TRBV7-2 with TRBJ2-3, with 10 bases that match TRBD2. Germline CDR1 reads SGHTA; CDR2 reads FQGNSA. The length of the CDR3 is 17 residues. CDR3 in DNA: TGTGCCAGCAGCCCTTCTGTCCTAGCGGGAGTGGGAGATACGCAGTGTTTT. It specifies CASSPSVLAGVGDTQCF.

This clonotype was observed many times. The V and J genes are TRBV20-1 and TRBJ2-7; D might be TRBD2 (5 bases). Germline lookup yields CDR1 DFQATT and CDR2 SNEGSKA (reference sequence). The CDR3 is 12 amino acids. V shed 1 base and J shed 3 bases, with 7 bases lying between them. The CDR3 nucleotides are TGCAGTGCTAGAGCTAGCCTCTACGAGCAGTACTTC. Translating it yields CSARASLYEQYF.

The chain recombines TRBV12-3 or TRBV12-4 with TRBJ1-5, with D possibly TRBD1 on 5 matching bases. V lost 3 bases and J lost 2, with 14 bases in between. The CDR3 has 16 residues. CDR3: CASSLGGDFGNQPQHF. The CDR3 region has the DNA TGTGCCAGCAGTTTGGGGGGGGACTTTGGCAATCAGCCCCAGCATTTT.

This clonotype has only a few counts. The J gene is TRBJ2-7, the V gene TRBV12-3 or TRBV12-4; D gene uncertain. The CDR3 has 14 amino acids. Trimming stripped 4 bases from V and 0 bases from J, with 10 bases between. CDR3 region: CASSYQASSYEQYF. In nucleotides, the CDR3 is TGTGCCAGCAGTTACCAGGCGAGCTCCTACGAGCAGTACTTC.

The chain uses TRBV7-3 and TRBJ1-1; the D is unclear. CDR3 length: 14 residues. The V gene lost 1 base and the J gene lost 6 bases, with 12 bases spanning the gap. Germline CDR1 reads SGHTA; CDR2 reads FQGTGA. The CDR3 region is CASSLSPHAPEAFF. The CDR3 nucleotides read TGTGCCAGCAGCTTAAGTCCTCATGCCCCTGAAGCTTTCTTT.

Only a few counts were recorded for this clonotype. The chain couples TRBV7-2 to TRBJ1-1; the match to TRBD1 covers 12 bases. V trimming: 5 bases; J trimming: 4 bases; junction bases outside the gene matches: 8. CDR3 size: 16 residues. Germline V gene data show CDR1 as SGHTA and CDR2 as FQGNSA. CDR3 DNA sequence: TGTGCCAGCAGCCCTCCGGGACAGGGGGCGGGCACTGAAGCTTTCTTT. Amino acid sequence: CASSPPGQGAGTEAFF.

CDR3 sequence: CSALARADTQYF. CDR3 in DNA: TGCAGTGCTCTGGCTCGCGCAGATACGCAGTATTTT. The rearrangement links TRBV20-1 to TRBJ2-3; D ambiguous. The CDR3 sequence is 12 residues long. CDR1 and CDR2 (germline): DFQATT, SNEGSKA (reference sequence). V was clipped by 5 bases and J by 4 bases, with 10 bases between them.

This chain connects TRBV7-2 to TRBJ2-3, with D unclear. Germline V gene sequence: CDR1 SGHTA, CDR2 FQGNSA. The V gene lost 4 bases and the J gene lost 2 bases, with 10 bases spanning the gap. CDR3 length equals 14 residues. As DNA, the CDR3 is TGTGCCAGCAGCTCCCGACCACTCACAGATACGCAGTATTTT. Residues: CASSSRPLTDTQYF.

At least ten counts were recorded for this clonotype. The rearrangement joins TRBV9 to TRBJ1-1, with a possible D match to TRBD1 (6 bases). This CDR3 has 13 amino acids. Between the trimmed V and J ends, which lost 8 bases and 0 bases, there was a span of 11 bases. Germline-derived CDR1 and CDR2 are SGDLS and YYNGEE. The CDR3: CASDGDMNTEAFF. The DNA of the CDR3 is TGTGCCAGTGATGGGGACATGAACACTGAAGCTTTCTTT.

This clonotype was seen ten or more times. The gene calls are TRBV29-1 and TRBJ1-1; D is uncertain. CDR3 length: 9 amino acids. V was pared by 3 bases and J by 7 bases, with 3 bases between. The V gene's germline CDR1 is SQVTM and CDR2 ANQGSEA. CDR3 DNA sequence: TGCAGCGTTGACAGTGAAGCTTTCTTT. This sequence encodes CSVDSEAFF.

This chain joins TRBV5-5 and TRBJ2-3; 8 bases map to TRBD2. The CDR3 is 14 amino acids. Germline V gene data show CDR1 as SGHKS and CDR2 as YYEKEE (reference sequence). V dropped 0 bases and J dropped 4; count of bases not matched to a gene: 1. The CDR3 loop is CASSLAGGPDTQYF. CDR3 in DNA: TGTGCCAGCAGCTTGGCGGGAGGGCCAGATACGCAGTATTTT.

This rearrangement joins TRBV7-6 to TRBJ1-1, with a weak D call TRBD1 (6 bases). There are 15 residues in the CDR3. The ends were cut back, 5 bases at V and 1 base at J, with 14 bases in the middle. Germline assignment: CDR1 SGHVS and CDR2 FNYEAQ. The CDR3 loop reads CASSPTGRGNTEAFF. CDR3 bases: TGTGCCAGCAGCCCCACAGGGCGGGGGAACACTGAAGCTTTCTTT.

CDR3 protein: CASTRPVQETQYF. The DNA for the CDR3 is TGTGCCAGCACCCGACCCGTTCAAGAGACCCAGTACTTC. The V and J genes are TRBV7-9 and TRBJ2-5, with D unresolved. CDR3 length equals 13 residues. In germline, CDR1 is SEHNR, CDR2 FQNEAQ (reference sequence). V lost 7 bases to trimming and J lost 2 bases, with 11 bases between them.

The chain employs TRBV29-1 and TRBJ2-7, with 10 bases aligning to TRBD1. Germline lookup yields CDR1 SQVTM and CDR2 ANQGSEA. The CDR3 is 14 residues long. The V and J ends lost 3 bases and 0 bases, in that order; junction bases with no gene match: 2. Written as DNA, the CDR3 is TGCAGCGTTGAGTGGGACAGGGGCTCCTACGAGCAGTACTTC. Amino acids: CSVEWDRGSYEQYF.

The table lists this clonotype with a few counts. The chain carries TRBV6-1 and TRBJ2-1; 7 bases line up with TRBD2. The V gene's germline CDR1 is MNHNS and CDR2 SASEGT. The CDR3 spans 15 residues. With V trimmed by 6 bases and J by 0 bases, 5 bases remained unmatched. CDR3 in amino acids: CASRHQRDSYNEQFF. CDR3 DNA: TGTGCCAGCAGACACCAGCGGGACTCCTACAATGAGCAGTTCTTC.

This clonotype was detected many times. The J gene is TRBJ1-1, the V gene TRBV4-1; D may be TRBD1 (6 bases). The germline V gene has CDR1 MGHRA and CDR2 YSYEKL. Trimming took 3 bases from V and 10 from J, leaving 12 bases between them. CDR3 size: 12 residues. The CDR3 nucleotides are TGCGCCAGCAGCCAGGGGGGCTCGGGAGCTTTCTTT. Translating gives CASSQGGSGAFF.

The sample holds a few counts of this clonotype. A single base separates this from a much larger clone, so it may be a read error. The V gene is TRBV5-1, the J gene TRBJ2-7, with 8 nucleotides matching TRBD1. This CDR3 contains 14 residues. V lost 5 bases to trimming and J lost 6 bases; unmatched junction nucleotides: 10. The germline CDR1 and CDR2 sequences are SGHRS and YFSETQ. CDR3 loop: CASSYGQGLGEQYF. The CDR3 coding sequence is TGCGCCAGCAGTTACGGACAGGGTCTGGGCGAGCAGTACTTC.

There are a few counts of this clonotype. The chain recombines TRBV5-1 with TRBJ2-3; 13 bases agree with TRBD2. Looked up from germline, CDR1 is SGHRS and CDR2 is YFSETQ. CDR3 length equals 16 residues. The V segment lost 4 bases and the J segment 5 bases; nucleotides outside the gene matches: 7. The CDR3 coding sequence is TGCGCCAGCAGCCCGAACACTAGCGGGGGGGGAGATACGCAGTATTTT. Amino acid sequence: CASSPNTSGGGDTQYF.

This clonotype occurred a few times. Sequence at one end of the junction differs from germline and may be a read error. V is TRBV4-1 and J is TRBJ1-1, with D unclear. This CDR3 is 16 amino acids long. Per germline, CDR1 MGHRA and CDR2 YSYEKL. DNA of the CDR3: TGCGCCAGCGGCCAAGCCCTTGTTTCGGAGAACACTGAAGCTTTCTTT. Translating gives CASGQALVSENTEAFF.

The CDR3 region has the DNA TGTGCCAGCAGCTTGGAAGGCTTTGGGACAGATACGCAGTATTTT. This sequence encodes CASSLEGFGTDTQYF. This rearrangement joins TRBV5-5 to TRBJ2-3; the D is unclear. V shed 0 bases and J shed 3 bases, with 11 bases lying between them. The V gene's germline CDR1 is SGHKS and CDR2 YYEKEE (reference sequence). The CDR3 length is 15 residues.

This clonotype was detected only a few times. The chain's CDR3 is CASSYGLRNEQFF. The CDR3, as DNA: TGTGCCAGCAGTTACGGACTAAGGAATGAGCAGTTCTTC. This chain links TRBV6-5 with TRBJ2-1; weak D call: TRBD2 (6 bases). Per the germline V gene, CDR1 is MNHEY and CDR2 is SVGAGI. This CDR3 is built from 13 residues. The V end lost 2 bases, the J end lost 7 bases, and 9 bases lay between the germline ends.

By sample fraction, this clonotype is medium-sized. This chain joins TRBV4-3 and TRBJ2-3; tentative D call: TRBD2 (6 bases). From germline, CDR1 is LGHNA and CDR2 YSLEER. The CDR3 extends over 13 amino acids. With 0 bases removed from V and 5 bases from J, the gap between germline ends came to 6 bases. CDR3 sequence (DNA): TGCGCCAGCAGCCAAGACGGGGGAGATACGCAGTATTTT. It codes for CASSQDGGDTQYF.

The chain recombines TRBV27 with TRBJ1-6; D not certain. Germline assignment: CDR1 MNHEY and CDR2 SMNVEV (reference sequence). The CDR3 contains 14 residues. V was clipped by 4 bases and J by 5 bases, with 9 bases between them. CDR3 bases: TGTGCCAGCAGTTCGGCAGGAGATAATTCACCCCTCCACTTT. Its protein is CASSSAGDNSPLHF.

Concerning this clonotype itself: A much larger clone differs from this one at a single base, so this may be a read error. V and J are TRBV27 and TRBJ2-7, with D perhaps TRBD1 (5 bases). Trimming stripped 11 bases from V and 5 bases from J, with 13 bases between. The CDR3 covers 11 residues. Per germline, CDR1 MNHEY and CDR2 SMNVEV (reference sequence). The CDR3 loop is CAGTQGNEQYF. The CDR3 region has the DNA TGTGCCGGCACCCAGGGAAACGAGCAGTACTTC.

This clonotype has a count of ten or more. The V gene is TRBV24-1, the J gene TRBJ2-5; either TRBD1 or TRBD2 may fit D (5 bases each). V was pared by 3 bases and J by 1 base, with 14 bases between. CDR1 KGHDR and CDR2 SFDVKD come from the germline V gene. The CDR3 loop spans 16 amino acids. CDR3: CATSDRDGHPQETQYF. In DNA, the CDR3 is TGTGCCACCAGTGATAGGGACGGGCATCCCCAAGAGACCCAGTACTTC.

This clonotype appeared once. V gene TRBV7-9 combines with J gene TRBJ2-7; D might be TRBD1 (6 bases). Germline values: CDR1 SEHNR, CDR2 FQNEAQ (reference sequence). CDR3 length: 14 residues. V was pared by 4 bases and J by 1 base, with 11 bases between. This CDR3 reads CASSSPRGSYEQYF. The CDR3 nucleotides read TGTGCCAGCAGCTCCCCCAGGGGTTCCTACGAGCAGTACTTC.